This TCR beta chain was captured by sequencing in a study of T cell repertoires and HLA-DP antigens. For this clone: Its target is not known.

Sequencing used immunoSEQ multiplex PCR; TCRdb keeps in-frame clones, though not all of them. This sample has about 89,000 clones, with around 86% found just once. Study outcomes and limitations: Responder cells were total CD4+ cells with a HeLa antigen-presenting system.

Germline CDR1 and CDR2: WNHNN and SYGVQD (reference sequence). V dropped 0 bases and J dropped 8; count of bases not matched to a gene: 6. There are 14 residues in the CDR3. The chain is built from TRBV10-1 and TRBJ1-1; 7 nucleotides agree with TRBD1. The sample taken for sequencing was CD4+ T cells from PBMCs. The TCR was taken from a middle-aged man in good health and CMV-seronegative. The CDR3 DNA reads as TGCGCCAGCAGTGAGTCCAGGGGGGCCCGGGAAGCTTTCTTT. Its translation: CASSESRGAREAFF.